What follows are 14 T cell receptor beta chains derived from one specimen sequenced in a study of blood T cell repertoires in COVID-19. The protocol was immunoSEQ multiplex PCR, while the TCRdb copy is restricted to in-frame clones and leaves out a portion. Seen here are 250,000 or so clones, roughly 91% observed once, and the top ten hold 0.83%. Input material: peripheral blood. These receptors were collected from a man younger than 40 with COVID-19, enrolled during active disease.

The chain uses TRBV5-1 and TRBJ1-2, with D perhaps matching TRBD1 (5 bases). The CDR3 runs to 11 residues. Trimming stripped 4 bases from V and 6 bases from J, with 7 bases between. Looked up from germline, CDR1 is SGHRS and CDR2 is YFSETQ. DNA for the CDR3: TGCGCCAGCAGCCCGGGGGATGGCTACACCTTC. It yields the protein CASSPGDGYTF.

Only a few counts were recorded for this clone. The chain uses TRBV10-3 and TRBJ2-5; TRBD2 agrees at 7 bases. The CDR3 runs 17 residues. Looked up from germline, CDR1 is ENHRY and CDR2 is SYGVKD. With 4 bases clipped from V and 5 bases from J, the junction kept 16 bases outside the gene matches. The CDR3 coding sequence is TGTGCCATCAGTGCCCGCCTGGGTCGGGGGGAGGGTGAGACCCAGTACTTC. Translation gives CAISARLGRGEGETQYF.

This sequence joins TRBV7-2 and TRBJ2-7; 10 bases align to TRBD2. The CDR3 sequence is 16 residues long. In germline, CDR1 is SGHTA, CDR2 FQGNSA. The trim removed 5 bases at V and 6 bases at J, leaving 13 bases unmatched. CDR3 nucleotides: TGTGCCAGCAGCACGACGAGCGGGGGGGGGACATCCGAGCAGTACTTC. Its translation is CASSTTSGGGTSEQYF.

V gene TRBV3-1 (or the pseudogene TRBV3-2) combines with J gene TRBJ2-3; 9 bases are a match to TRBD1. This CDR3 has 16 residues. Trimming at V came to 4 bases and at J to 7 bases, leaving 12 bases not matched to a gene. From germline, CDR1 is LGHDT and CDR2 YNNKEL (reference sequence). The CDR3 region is CASSPNPGQGVYTQYF. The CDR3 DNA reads TGTGCCAGCAGCCCTAATCCGGGACAGGGAGTCTATACGCAGTATTTT.

The CDR3 reads CASRLLKAGTEAFF. The CDR3 nucleotides read TGTGCCAGCAGGTTGCTTAAGGCAGGCACTGAAGCTTTCTTT. J is TRBJ1-1 and V is TRBV5-4, with D unresolved. The CDR3 is 14 amino acids. Deletions cut 5 bases from V and 4 bases from J, with 15 bases between. Per the germline V gene, CDR1 is SGHNT and CDR2 is YYREEE (reference sequence).

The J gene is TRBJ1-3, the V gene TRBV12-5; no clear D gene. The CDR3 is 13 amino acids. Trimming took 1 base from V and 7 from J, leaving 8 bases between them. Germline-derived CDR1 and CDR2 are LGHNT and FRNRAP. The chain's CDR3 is CASGLDRPNTIYF. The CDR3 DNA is TGTGCTAGTGGTTTGGACAGACCGAACACCATATATTTT.

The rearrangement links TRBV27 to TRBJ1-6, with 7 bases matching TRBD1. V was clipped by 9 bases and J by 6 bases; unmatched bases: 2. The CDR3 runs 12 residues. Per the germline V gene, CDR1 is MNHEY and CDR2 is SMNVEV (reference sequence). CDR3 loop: CASRDSNSPLHF. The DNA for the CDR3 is TGTGCCAGTAGGGACAGTAATTCACCCCTCCACTTT.

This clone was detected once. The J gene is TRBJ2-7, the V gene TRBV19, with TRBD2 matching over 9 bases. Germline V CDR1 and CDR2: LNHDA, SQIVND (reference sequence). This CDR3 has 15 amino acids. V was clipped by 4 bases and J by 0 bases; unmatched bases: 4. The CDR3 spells CASSTLAGISYEQYF. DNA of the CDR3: TGTGCCAGTAGTACCCTAGCGGGGATCTCCTACGAGCAGTACTTC. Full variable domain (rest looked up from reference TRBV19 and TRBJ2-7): DGGITQSPKYLFRKEGQNVTLSCEQNLNHDAMYWYRQDPGQGLRLIYYSQIVNDFQKGDIAEGYSVSREKKESFPLTVTSAQKNPTAFYLCASSTLAGISYEQYFGPGTRLTVT.

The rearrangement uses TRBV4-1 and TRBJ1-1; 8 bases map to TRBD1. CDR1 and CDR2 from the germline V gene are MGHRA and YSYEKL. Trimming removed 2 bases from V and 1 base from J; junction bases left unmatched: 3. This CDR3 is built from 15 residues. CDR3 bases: TGCGCCAGCAGCCAACCGACAGGGGCGAACACTGAAGCTTTCTTT. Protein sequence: CASSQPTGANTEAFF.

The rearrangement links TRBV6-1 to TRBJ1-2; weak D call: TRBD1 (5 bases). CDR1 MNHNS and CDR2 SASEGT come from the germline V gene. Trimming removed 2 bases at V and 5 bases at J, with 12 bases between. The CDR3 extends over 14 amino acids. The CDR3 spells CASSEQGFGYGYTF. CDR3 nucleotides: TGTGCCAGCAGTGAACAGGGATTTGGGTATGGCTACACCTTC.

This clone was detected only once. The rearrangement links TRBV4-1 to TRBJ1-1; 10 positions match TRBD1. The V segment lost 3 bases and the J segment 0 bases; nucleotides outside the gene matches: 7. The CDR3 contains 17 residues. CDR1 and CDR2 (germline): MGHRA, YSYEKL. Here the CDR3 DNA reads TGCGCCAGCAGCCAGGCGACAGGGGGCGAATTGAACACTGAAGCTTTCTTT. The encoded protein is CASSQATGGELNTEAFF.

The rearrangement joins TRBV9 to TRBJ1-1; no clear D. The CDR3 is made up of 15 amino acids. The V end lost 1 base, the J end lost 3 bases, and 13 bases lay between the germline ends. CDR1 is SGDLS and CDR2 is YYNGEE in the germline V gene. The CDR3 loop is CASSVKPGQHTEAFF. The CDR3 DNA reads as TGTGCCAGCAGCGTAAAGCCTGGGCAGCACACTGAAGCTTTCTTT.

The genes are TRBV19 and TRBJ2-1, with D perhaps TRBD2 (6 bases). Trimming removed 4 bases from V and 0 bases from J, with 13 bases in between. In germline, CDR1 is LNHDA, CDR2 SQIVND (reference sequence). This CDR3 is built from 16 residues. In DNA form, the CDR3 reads TGTGCCAGTAGTACTCCCCGGGGGAGCTCCTACAATGAGCAGTTCTTC. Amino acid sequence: CASSTPRGSSYNEQFF.

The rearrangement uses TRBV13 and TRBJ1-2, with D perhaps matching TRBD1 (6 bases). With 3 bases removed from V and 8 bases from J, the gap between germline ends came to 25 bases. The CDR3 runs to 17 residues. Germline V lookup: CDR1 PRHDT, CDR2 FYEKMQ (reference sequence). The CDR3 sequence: CASSFTSSSRGRGGYTF. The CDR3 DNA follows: TGTGCCAGCAGCTTTACCTCCAGTTCCAGGGGAAGGGGAGGCTACACCTTC.